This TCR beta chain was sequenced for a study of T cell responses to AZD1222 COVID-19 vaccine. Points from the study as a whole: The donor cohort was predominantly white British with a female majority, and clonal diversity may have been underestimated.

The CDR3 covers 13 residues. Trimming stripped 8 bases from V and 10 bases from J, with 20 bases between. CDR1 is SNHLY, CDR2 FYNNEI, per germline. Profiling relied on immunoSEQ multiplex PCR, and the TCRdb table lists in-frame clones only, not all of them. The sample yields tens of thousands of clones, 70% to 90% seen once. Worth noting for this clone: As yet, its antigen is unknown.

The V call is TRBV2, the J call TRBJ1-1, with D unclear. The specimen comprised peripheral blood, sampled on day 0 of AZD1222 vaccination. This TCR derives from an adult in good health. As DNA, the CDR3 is TGTGCCAGCCACCCGCGGAGGGTGGAGGTAGCTTTCTTT. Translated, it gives CASHPRRVEVAFF.